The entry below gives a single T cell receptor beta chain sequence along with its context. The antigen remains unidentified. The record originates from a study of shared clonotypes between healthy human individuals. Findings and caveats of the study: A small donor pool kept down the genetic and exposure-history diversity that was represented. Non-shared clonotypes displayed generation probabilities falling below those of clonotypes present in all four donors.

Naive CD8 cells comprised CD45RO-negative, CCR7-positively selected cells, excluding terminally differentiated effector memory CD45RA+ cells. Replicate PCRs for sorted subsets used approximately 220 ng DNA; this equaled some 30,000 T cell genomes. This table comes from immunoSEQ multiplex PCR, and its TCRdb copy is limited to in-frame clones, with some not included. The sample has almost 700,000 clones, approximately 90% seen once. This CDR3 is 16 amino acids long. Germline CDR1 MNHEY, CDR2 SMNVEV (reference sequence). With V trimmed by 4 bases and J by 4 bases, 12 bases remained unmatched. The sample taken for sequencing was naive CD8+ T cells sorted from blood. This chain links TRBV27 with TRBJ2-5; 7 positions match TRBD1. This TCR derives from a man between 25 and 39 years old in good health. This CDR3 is CASSSYDRVVGETQYF. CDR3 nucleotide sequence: TGTGCCAGCAGTTCTTACGACAGGGTAGTGGGAGAGACCCAGTACTTC.